This T cell receptor (beta chain) was identified during a study of cytomegalovirus exposure and HLA in healthy donors. Study-wide results and limits: TCR beta chain V- and J-gene trimming was linked, in a later analysis, to a missense variant in DCLRE1C.

Researchers ran the PCR with 60 Vbeta and 13 Jbeta primers. Using immunoSEQ multiplex PCR, the repertoire was profiled, and TCRdb retains in-frame clones only, with some absent. This specimen shows 200,000 or so clones; the ten leading clones hold 0.74%. Regarding this clone: Antigen: not known.

The receptor was isolated from a boy aged 10-17 years in good health and CMV-seronegative. The sample taken for sequencing was PBMCs.

In DNA form, the CDR3 reads TGTGCCAGCAGCAACCGGACAGGGTTCAATGGCTACACCTTC. Translating it yields CASSNRTGFNGYTF. This chain connects TRBV11-2 to TRBJ1-2; 8 bases line up with TRBD1. From germline, CDR1 is SGHAT and CDR2 FQNNGV. The trim removed 5 bases at V and 6 bases at J, leaving 8 bases unmatched. The CDR3 contains 14 residues.